Below are 13 T cell receptor beta chains sequenced from a single sample in a study of blood T cell repertoires in COVID-19. This table comes from immunoSEQ multiplex PCR, and its TCRdb copy is limited to in-frame clones, with some not included. Counted here are roughly 72,000 clones, 88% occurring once; the ten biggest clones make up about 21%. Sequences were obtained from peripheral blood. Source of these receptors: a human donor in a cohort sampled during active COVID-19.

The V gene is TRBV11-2, the J gene TRBJ2-2, with D perhaps TRBD2 (6 bases). Germline lookup yields CDR1 SGHAT and CDR2 FQNNGV. V was cut by 6 bases and J by 4 bases, with 9 bases left in between. The CDR3 spans 13 residues. The chain's CDR3 is CASSSRGTGELFF. CDR3 nucleotides: TGTGCCAGCAGTTCGCGGGGCACCGGGGAGCTGTTTTTT.

V gene TRBV7-8 combines with J gene TRBJ2-3; 9 nucleotides match TRBD1. V shed 5 bases, J shed 4 bases, and the junction held 7 bases outside the gene matches. Germline assignment: CDR1 SGHVS and CDR2 FQNEAQ. The CDR3 has 15 residues. The DNA for the CDR3 is TGTGCCAGCAGCCCGCGGACAGGGGAGGCAGATACGCAGTATTTT. Amino acid sequence: CASSPRTGEADTQYF.

This clone was found once. V is TRBV11-1 and J is TRBJ2-2; D is ambiguous. V was shortened by 3 bases and J by 2 bases, with 4 bases between the two germline ends. Per germline, CDR1 SGHAT and CDR2 FQDESV (reference sequence). This CDR3 comprises 13 residues. The CDR3 DNA reads TGTGCCAGCAGCTTGAGAAACACCGGGGAGCTGTTTTTT. Its translation: CASSLRNTGELFF.

Only one count was recorded for this clone. The genes are TRBV7-9 and TRBJ2-5, with D possibly being TRBD2 (5 bases). Between the trimmed V and J ends, which lost 2 bases and 5 bases, there was a span of 9 bases. This CDR3 has 13 amino acids. Germline values: CDR1 SEHNR, CDR2 FQNEAQ (reference sequence). The CDR3 spells CASSLIQRETQYF. The DNA for the CDR3 is TGTGCCAGCAGCTTAATACAGCGGGAGACCCAGTACTTC.

As DNA, the CDR3 is TGTGCCAGCAGTATACACCTCGGGGGGTTCAGGTTTGAGCAGTTCTTC. As protein: CASSIHLGGFRFEQFF. The chain recombines TRBV25-1 with TRBJ2-1; 7 nucleotides match TRBD2. Germline CDR1 MGHDK, CDR2 SYGVNS. V trimming: 5 bases; J trimming: 9 bases; junction bases outside the gene matches: 16. The CDR3 consists of 16 residues.

This sequence joins TRBV6-6 and TRBJ2-5; D possibly corresponds to TRBD2 (6 bases). V gave up 6 bases and J gave up 7 bases, with 21 bases separating them. The CDR3 is 15 residues long. Germline V lookup: CDR1 MNHNY, CDR2 SVGAGI (reference sequence). The CDR3 here is CASRTFSGPPGTQYF. CDR3 sequence (DNA): TGTGCCAGCAGGACCTTCAGCGGGCCCCCAGGGACCCAGTACTTC.

The chain has TRBV9 and TRBJ1-3; D uncertain. Germline V gives CDR1 SGDLS, CDR2 YYNGEE. This CDR3 spans 15 amino acids. Trimming removed 4 bases at V and 0 bases at J, with 11 bases between. The CDR3 here is CASSSNSVSGNTIYF. The CDR3 DNA sequence: TGTGCCAGCAGCTCAAATTCAGTCTCTGGAAACACCATATATTTT.

This clone was counted once. The chain has TRBV6-5 and TRBJ1-5; D is ambiguous. The V gene lost 11 bases and the J gene lost 7 bases, with 15 bases spanning the gap. CDR3 length: 12 amino acids. The germline CDR1 and CDR2 sequences are MNHEY and SVGAGI. CDR3 loop: CAGRQAGQPQHF. The CDR3 DNA reads as TGTGCCGGCCGCCAGGCTGGACAGCCCCAGCATTTT.

This clone was recorded only once. The rearrangement joins TRBV25-1 to TRBJ2-5; 9 nucleotides align to TRBD1. Looked up from germline, CDR1 is MGHDK and CDR2 is SYGVNS. The CDR3 sequence is 17 residues long. Trimming removed 6 bases from V and 5 bases from J; junction bases left unmatched: 16. DNA for the CDR3: TGTGCCAGCAGCGGAACCGGGACAGGGATGCTCTCCGAGACCCAGTACTTC. Protein sequence: CASSGTGTGMLSETQYF.

The CDR3 region has the DNA TGTGCCAGCAGCTTAGGACAGGGCCTAGCCTACGAGCAGTACTTC. The encoded protein is CASSLGQGLAYEQYF. The V and J genes are TRBV5-8 and TRBJ2-7, with 8 bases aligning to TRBD1. V trimming: 2 bases; J trimming: 2 bases; junction bases outside the gene matches: 6. CDR3 size: 15 residues. CDR1 is SGHTS and CDR2 is YDEGEE in the germline V gene.

A few counts support this clone. The chain combines TRBV2 with TRBJ1-5; 8 nucleotides match TRBD1. The germline CDR1 and CDR2 sequences are SNHLY and FYNNEI. This CDR3 comprises 14 residues. After removal of 3 bases from V and 7 bases from J, the junction contained 5 bases not matched to a gene. The CDR3 protein is CASSEDGTGQPQHF. The CDR3 DNA follows: TGTGCCAGCAGTGAGGACGGGACAGGCCAGCCCCAGCATTTT. The full variable domain, in which reference TRBV2 and TRBJ1-5 provide the parts outside the CDR3, is EPEVTQTPSHQVTQMGQEVILRCVPISNHLYFYWYRQILGQKVEFLVSFYNNEISEKSEIFDDQFSVERPDGSNFTLKIRSTKLEDSAMYFCASSEDGTGQPQHFGDGTRLSIL.

This clone is a singleton in its sample. The V call is TRBV28, the J call TRBJ2-7, with TRBD1 identical over 10 bases. Germline-derived CDR1 and CDR2 are MDHEN and SYDVKM. This CDR3 region has 16 residues. After removal of 7 bases from V and 3 bases from J, the junction contained 12 bases not matched to a gene. The CDR3 nucleotides read TGTGCCAGCACCAAGTTTAGGGACAGGGGCCTCTACGAGCAGTACTTC. Translated, it gives CASTKFRDRGLYEQYF.

This chain links TRBV30 with TRBJ2-7; a possible D gene is TRBD2 (5 bases). Trimming took 7 bases from V and 4 from J, leaving 17 bases between them. This CDR3 is built from 13 residues. Germline lookup yields CDR1 GTSNPN and CDR2 SVGIG (reference sequence). Written as DNA, the CDR3 is TGTGCCTCTCGTATGCGAGGGCGTTACGAGCAGTACTTC. As protein: CASRMRGRYEQYF.